Reported below is one T cell receptor beta chain. Its antigen remains unknown. Being one base from a much bigger clone, this may be a read error. The germline V gene has CDR1 LNHDA and CDR2 SQIVND (reference sequence). V was shortened by 11 bases and J by 4 bases, with 14 bases between the two germline ends. This CDR3 comprises 13 residues. The data originate from a study of molecular identifiers for immune sequencing clone quantification. For the study at large: Replicate RNA from about 19,000 or 110,000 naive CD8 T cells formed five aliquots; four were sequenced.

Preparation of naive CD8 libraries involved roughly 18,000 to 1,100,000 sorted cells and 10%, 30% or 50% RNA. Preparation of the bulk TCR libraries relied on previously described methods and listed TCR primers. From the PCR reads, TCRdb called clonotypes with MiXCR, one entry per CDR3 protein. Of under 600,000 distinct CDR3 sequences listed, about 22% were seen once; the top ten hold roughly 0.81%. Study results and caveats: Clones with over 20 RNA copies captured over 97% of effector molecules but under 1% of naive ones.

The V and J genes are TRBV19 and TRBJ2-2; a weak D match, TRBD2 (6 bases). The sample taken for sequencing was naive CD8+ T cells from blood, with Jurkat cell RNA spiked in. Subset: FACS-sorted CD8+CD4-CCR7+CD45RA+ naive T cells. The receptor comes from a human donor in good health. Some libraries in this study had Jurkat cell RNA spiked in. Here the CDR3 DNA reads TGTGCCGCCACCCCGGAGGGCACCGGGGAGCTGTTTTTT. This sequence encodes CAATPEGTGELFF.